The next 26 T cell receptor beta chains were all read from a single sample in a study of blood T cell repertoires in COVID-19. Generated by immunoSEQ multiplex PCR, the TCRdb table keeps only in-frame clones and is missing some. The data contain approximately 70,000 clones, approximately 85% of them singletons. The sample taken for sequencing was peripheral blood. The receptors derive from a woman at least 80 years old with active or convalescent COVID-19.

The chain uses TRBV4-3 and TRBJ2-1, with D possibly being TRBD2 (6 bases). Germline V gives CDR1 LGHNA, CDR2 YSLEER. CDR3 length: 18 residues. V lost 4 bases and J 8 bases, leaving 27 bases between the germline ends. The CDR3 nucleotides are TGCGCCAGCAGCCTGTTCCTCGGCCGGGACTCGCTTCGGGATGAGCAGTTCTTC. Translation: CASSLFLGRDSLRDEQFF.

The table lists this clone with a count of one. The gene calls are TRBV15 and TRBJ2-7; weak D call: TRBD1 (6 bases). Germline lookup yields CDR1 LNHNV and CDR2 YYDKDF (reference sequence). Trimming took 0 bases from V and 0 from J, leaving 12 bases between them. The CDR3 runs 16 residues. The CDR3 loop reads CATSREPTGSSYEQYF. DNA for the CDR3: TGTGCCACCAGCAGAGAGCCTACAGGGAGCTCCTACGAGCAGTACTTC.

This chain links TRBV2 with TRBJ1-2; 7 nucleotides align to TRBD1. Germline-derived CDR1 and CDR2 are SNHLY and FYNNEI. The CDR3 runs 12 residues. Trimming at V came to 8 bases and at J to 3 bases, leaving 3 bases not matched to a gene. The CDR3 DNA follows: TGTGCCAGCGGACAGGACTACTATGGCTACACCTTC. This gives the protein CASGQDYYGYTF.

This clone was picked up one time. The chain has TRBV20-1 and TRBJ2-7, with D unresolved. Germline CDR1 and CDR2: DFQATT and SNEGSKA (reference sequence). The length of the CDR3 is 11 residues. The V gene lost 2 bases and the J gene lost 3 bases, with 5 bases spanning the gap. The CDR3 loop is CSARTGYEQYF. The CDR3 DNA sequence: TGCAGTGCTAGAACTGGCTACGAGCAGTACTTC.

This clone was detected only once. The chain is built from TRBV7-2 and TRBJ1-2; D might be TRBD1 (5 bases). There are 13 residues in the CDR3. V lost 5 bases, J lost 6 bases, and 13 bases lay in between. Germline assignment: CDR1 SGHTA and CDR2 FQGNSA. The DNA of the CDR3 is TGTGCCAGCAGCAGCGGAGGGACCCATGGCTACACCTTC. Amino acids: CASSSGGTHGYTF. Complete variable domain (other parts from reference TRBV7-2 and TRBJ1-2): GAGVSQSPSNKVTEKGKDVELRCDPISGHTALYWYRQSLGQGLEFLIYFQGNSAPDKSGLPSDRFSAERTGGSVSTLTIQRTQQEDSAVYLCASSSGGTHGYTFGSGTRLTVV.

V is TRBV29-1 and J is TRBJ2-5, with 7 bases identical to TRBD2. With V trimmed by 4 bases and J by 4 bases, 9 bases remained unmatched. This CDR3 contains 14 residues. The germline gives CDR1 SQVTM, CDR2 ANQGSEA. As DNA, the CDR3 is TGCAGCGTTGGCGGGACTATCATCTCAGAGACCCAGTACTTC. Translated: CSVGGTIISETQYF.

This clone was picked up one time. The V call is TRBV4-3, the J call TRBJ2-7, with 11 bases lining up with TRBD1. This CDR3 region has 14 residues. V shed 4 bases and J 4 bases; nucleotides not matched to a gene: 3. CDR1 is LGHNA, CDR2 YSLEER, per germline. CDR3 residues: CASSLGQGAYEQYF. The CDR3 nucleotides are TGCGCCAGCAGCCTCGGACAGGGGGCATACGAGCAGTACTTC.

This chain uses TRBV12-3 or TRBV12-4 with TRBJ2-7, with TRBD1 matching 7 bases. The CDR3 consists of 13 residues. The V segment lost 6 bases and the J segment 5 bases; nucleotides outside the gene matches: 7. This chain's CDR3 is CASSPGQVHEQYF. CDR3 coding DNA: TGTGCCAGCAGCCCCGGACAGGTCCACGAGCAGTACTTC.

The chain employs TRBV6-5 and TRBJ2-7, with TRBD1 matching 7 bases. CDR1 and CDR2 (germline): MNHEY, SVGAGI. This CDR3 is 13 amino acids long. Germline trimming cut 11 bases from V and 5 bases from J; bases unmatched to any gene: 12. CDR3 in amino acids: CAVGQPFEDEQYF. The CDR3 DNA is TGTGCCGTGGGACAGCCTTTTGAAGACGAGCAGTACTTC.

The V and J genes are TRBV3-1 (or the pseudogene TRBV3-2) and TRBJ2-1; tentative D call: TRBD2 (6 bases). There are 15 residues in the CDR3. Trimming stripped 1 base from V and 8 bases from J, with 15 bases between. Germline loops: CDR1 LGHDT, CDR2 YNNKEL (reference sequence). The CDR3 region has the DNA TGTGCCAGCAGCCAAGCCCCGGGACTCCAGTATGAGCAGTTCTTC. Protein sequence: CASSQAPGLQYEQFF.

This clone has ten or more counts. This CDR3 reads CASSLQDTGELFF. The CDR3 nucleotides are TGTGCCAGCAGTTTACAGGACACCGGGGAGCTGTTTTTT. The chain combines TRBV12-3 or TRBV12-4 with TRBJ2-2; no firm D call. The CDR3 length is 13 residues. The V end lost 2 bases, the J end lost 3 bases, and 4 bases lay between the germline ends.

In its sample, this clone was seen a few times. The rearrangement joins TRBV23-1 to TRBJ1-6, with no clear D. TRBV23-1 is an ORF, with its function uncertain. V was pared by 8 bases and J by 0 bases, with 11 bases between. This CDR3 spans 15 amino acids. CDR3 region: CASPQPGSYNSPLHF. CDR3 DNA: TGCGCCAGCCCCCAGCCGGGCTCCTATAATTCACCCCTCCACTTT.

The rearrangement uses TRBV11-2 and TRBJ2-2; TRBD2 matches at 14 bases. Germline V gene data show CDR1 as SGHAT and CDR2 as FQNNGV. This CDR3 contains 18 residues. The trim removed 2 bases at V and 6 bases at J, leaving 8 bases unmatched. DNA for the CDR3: TGTGCCAGCAGCTTATCTGGACTAGCGGGGGGTCTGGCCGGGGAGCTGTTTTTT. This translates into CASSLSGLAGGLAGELFF.

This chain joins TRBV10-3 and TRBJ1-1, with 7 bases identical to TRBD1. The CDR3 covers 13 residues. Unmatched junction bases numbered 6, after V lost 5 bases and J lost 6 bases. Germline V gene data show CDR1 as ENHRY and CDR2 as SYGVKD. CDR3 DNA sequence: TGTGCCATCAGTCCACAGGGGACGCCTGAAGCTTTCTTT. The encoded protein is CAISPQGTPEAFF.

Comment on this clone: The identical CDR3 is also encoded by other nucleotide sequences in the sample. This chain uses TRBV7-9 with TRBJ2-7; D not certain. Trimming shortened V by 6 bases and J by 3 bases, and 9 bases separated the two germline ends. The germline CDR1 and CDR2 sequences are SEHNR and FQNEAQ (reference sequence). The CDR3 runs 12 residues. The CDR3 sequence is CASSQDYYEQYF. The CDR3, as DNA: TGTGCCAGCAGTCAGGATTACTACGAGCAGTACTTC.

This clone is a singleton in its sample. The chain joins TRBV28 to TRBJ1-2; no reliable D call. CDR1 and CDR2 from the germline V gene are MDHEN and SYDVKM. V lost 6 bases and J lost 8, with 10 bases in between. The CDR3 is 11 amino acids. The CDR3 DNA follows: TGTGCCAGCAGCAAAATAACAGGCTACACCTTC. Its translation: CASSKITGYTF.

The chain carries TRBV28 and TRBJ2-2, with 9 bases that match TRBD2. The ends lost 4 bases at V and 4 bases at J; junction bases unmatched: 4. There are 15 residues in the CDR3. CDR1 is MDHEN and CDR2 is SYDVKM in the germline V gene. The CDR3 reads CASSSPAGGTGELFF. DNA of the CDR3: TGTGCCAGCAGTTCTCCAGCGGGAGGCACCGGGGAGCTGTTTTTT.

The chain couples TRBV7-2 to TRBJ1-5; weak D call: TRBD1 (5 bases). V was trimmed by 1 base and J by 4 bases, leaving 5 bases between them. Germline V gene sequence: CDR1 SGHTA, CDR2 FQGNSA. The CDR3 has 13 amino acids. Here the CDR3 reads CASSLGQNQPQHF. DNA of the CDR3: TGTGCCAGCAGCTTAGGACAGAATCAGCCCCAGCATTTT.

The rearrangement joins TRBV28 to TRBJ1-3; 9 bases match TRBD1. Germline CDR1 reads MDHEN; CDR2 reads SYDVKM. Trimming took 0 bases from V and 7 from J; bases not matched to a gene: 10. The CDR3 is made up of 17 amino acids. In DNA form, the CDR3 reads TGTGCCAGCAGTTTATGGGGGGGACAGGGTAACGGGAACACCATATATTTT. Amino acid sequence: CASSLWGGQGNGNTIYF.

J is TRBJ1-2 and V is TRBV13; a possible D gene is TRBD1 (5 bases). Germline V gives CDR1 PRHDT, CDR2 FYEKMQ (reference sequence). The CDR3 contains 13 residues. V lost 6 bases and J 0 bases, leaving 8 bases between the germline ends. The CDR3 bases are TGTGCCAGCAGTTTGACAGCTAACTATGGCTACACCTTC. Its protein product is CASSLTANYGYTF. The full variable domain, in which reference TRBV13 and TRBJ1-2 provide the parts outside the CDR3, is AAGVIQSPRHLIKEKRETATLKCYPIPRHDTVYWYQQGPGQDPQFLISFYEKMQSDKGSIPDRFSAQQFSDYHSELNMSSLELGDSALYFCASSLTANYGYTFGSGTRLTVV.

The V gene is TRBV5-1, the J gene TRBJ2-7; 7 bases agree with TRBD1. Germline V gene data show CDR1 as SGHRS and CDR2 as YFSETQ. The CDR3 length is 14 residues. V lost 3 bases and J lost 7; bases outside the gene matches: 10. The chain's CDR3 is CASSSPGQRWEQYF. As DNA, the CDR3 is TGCGCCAGCAGCTCCCCGGGACAGCGGTGGGAGCAGTACTTC.

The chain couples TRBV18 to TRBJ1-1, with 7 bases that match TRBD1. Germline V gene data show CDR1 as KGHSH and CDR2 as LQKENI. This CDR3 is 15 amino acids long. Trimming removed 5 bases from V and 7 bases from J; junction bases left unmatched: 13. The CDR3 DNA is TGTGCCAGCTCAGCTAGGCGTTATCGGGACAGTGAAGCTTTCTTT. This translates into CASSARRYRDSEAFF.

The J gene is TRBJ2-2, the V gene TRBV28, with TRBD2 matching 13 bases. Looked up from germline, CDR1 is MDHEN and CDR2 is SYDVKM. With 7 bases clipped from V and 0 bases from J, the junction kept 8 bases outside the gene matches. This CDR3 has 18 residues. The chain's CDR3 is CASTLRLAGGSNTGELFF. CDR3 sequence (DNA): TGTGCCAGCACCCTGAGACTAGCGGGGGGATCGAACACCGGGGAGCTGTTTTTT.

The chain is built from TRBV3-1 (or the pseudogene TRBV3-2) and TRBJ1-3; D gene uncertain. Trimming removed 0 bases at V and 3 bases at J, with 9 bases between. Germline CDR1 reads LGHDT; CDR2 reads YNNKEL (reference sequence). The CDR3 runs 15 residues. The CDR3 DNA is TGTGCCAGCAGCCAAGATCGAGGAGTTGGAAACACCATATATTTT. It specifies CASSQDRGVGNTIYF.

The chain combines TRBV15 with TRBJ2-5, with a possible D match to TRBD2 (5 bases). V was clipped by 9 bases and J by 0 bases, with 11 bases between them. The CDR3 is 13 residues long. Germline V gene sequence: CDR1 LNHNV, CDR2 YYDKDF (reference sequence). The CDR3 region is CATQTRNQETQYF. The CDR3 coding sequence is TGTGCCACACAAACTAGGAACCAAGAGACCCAGTACTTC.

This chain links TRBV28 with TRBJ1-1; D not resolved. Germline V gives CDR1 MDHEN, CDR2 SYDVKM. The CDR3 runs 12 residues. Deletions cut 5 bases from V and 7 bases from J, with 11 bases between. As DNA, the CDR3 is TGTGCCAGCAGTACCCCGGGATTTGAAGCTTTCTTT. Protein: CASSTPGFEAFF.